A selection of T cell receptor beta chains follows, all from one sample in a study of Ad26.COV2.S vaccination and SARS-CoV-2 variants. TCRdb's copy holds only in-frame clones and misses some; the assay was immunoSEQ multiplex PCR. The sample contains about 350,000 clones, about 85% of which appear only once. The source was peripheral blood, collected in a trial of Ad26.COV2.S vaccine versus placebo. The receptors derive from a person aged 18-60 years who received the Ad26.COV2.S COVID-19 vaccine or a placebo. CDR3s include the opening cysteine and the closing phenylalanine or tryptophan. The D gene is left open where the match is weak. Clone size, where shown, is once, few, many, or a class for clones that have expanded.

TRBJ2-5 . 17 TRBD2 TRBV7-2 TGTGCCAGCAGCTTATCGGCTAGCGGGGGGCTTCGGGAGACCCAGTACTTC CASSLSASGGLRETQYF
TRBJ1-5 . 13 . TRBV6-5 TGTGCCAGCAGGTCCGACAGGTCCCAACCCCAGCATTTT CASRSDRSQPQHF
TRBJ2-5 . 16 . TRBV27 TGTGCCAGCAGGGCACTAGCAGGACCGTACCAAGAGACCCAGTACTTC CASRALAGPYQETQYF
TRBJ1-4 . 15 . TRBV27 TGTGCCAGCAGCCGCCTTTCGGCAGGGGATGAAAAACTGTTTTTT CASSRLSAGDEKLFF
TRBJ2-5 . 12 . TRBV9 TGTGCCAGCAGCGCGGGCGGGGAGACCCAGTACTTC CASSAGGETQYF
TRBJ2-3 . 16 TRBD1 TRBV3-1/TRBV3-2 TGTGCCAGCAGCCAGGCTTCCGGGACAGGCACAGATACGCAGTATTTT CASSQASGTGTDTQYF
TRBJ2-5 . 19 TRBD2 TRBV19 TGTGCCAGTAGTACGCGATTGCGGGGGGGGCAGGGATCTCAAGAGACCCAGTACTTC CASSTRLRGGQGSQETQYF
TRBJ2-5 . 14 . TRBV5-3 TGTGCCAGAAGACCCAGGGGGGATGGCGAGACCCAGTACTTC CARRPRGDGETQYF
TRBJ1-6 . 13 . TRBV27 TGTGCCAGCAGTCAGCAGACTAATTCACCCCTCCACTTT CASSQQTNSPLHF
TRBJ2-2 . 13 . TRBV30 TGTGCCTGGAGATCTGGCGGCGTCGGGGAGCTGTTTTTT CAWRSGGVGELFF
TRBJ2-1 . 15 . TRBV9 TGTGCCAGCAGCGTGACTAGTGTGTTGGACAATGAGCAGTTCTTC CASSVTSVLDNEQFF
TRBJ1-2 . 17 . TRBV3-1/TRBV3-2 TGTGCCAGCAGCCAAGAGGAAGTCTCCGCTGGATTCTATGGCTACACCTTC CASSQEEVSAGFYGYTF
TRBJ1-1 . 15 . TRBV6-5 TGTGCCAGCATCTCAACAGGCCCCATTCACACTGAAGCTTTCTTT CASISTGPIHTEAFF
TRBJ2-1 . 15 . TRBV6-2/TRBV6-3 TGTGCCAGCAGTCTACTAGTCGGCTCCTACAATGAGCAGTTCTTC CASSLLVGSYNEQFF
TRBJ2-7 . 17 . TRBV21-1 TGTGCCAGCAGCAAAGAAATAGGGGGACGCCGGACCTACGAGCAGTACTTC CASSKEIGGRRTYEQYF
TRBJ1-5 . 13 . TRBV9 TGTGCCAGCAGCGTAGGGGGAAGTCAGCCCCAGCATTTT CASSVGGSQPQHF
TRBJ2-1 . 11 . TRBV5-6 TGTGCCAGCAGCTTGTTCGATGAGCAGTTCTTC CASSLFDEQFF
TRBJ1-6 . 15 . TRBV5-4 TGTGCCAGCAGCTTTGGGGTCTCCTATAATTCACCCCTCCACTTT CASSFGVSYNSPLHF
TRBJ2-7 . 16 . TRBV7-9 TGTGCCAGCAGCTTAGGAGCCAGATTGAGCTCCTACGAGCAGTACTTC CASSLGARLSSYEQYF
TRBJ2-1 once 16 . TRBV29-1 TGCAGCGTTGTGATGGTCCAGTCCCAGGACGACAATGAGCAGTTCTTC CSVVMVQSQDDNEQFF
TRBJ1-1 . 11 . TRBV30 TGTGCCTGGACGGGCTCTGTGGAAGCTTTCTTT CAWTGSVEAFF
TRBJ2-1 . 13 TRBD2 TRBV7-2 TGTGCCAGCAGAAAACTAGCGGGGGACCTCACGTTCTTC CASRKLAGDLTFF
TRBJ1-5 . 16 TRBD1 TRBV6-5 TGTGCCAGCAGTTGGCGGGACAGCCATAGCAATCAGCCCCAGCATTTT CASSWRDSHSNQPQHF
TRBJ2-7 . 12 . TRBV5-8 TGTGCCAGCAGCTTAAGGGGCTACGAGCAGTACTTC CASSLRGYEQYF
TRBJ1-4 . 13 . TRBV5-1 TGCGCCAGCAGGGGGGAGGATCTTGAAAAACTGTTTTTT CASRGEDLEKLFF
TRBJ2-2 . 13 . TRBV12-3/TRBV12-4 TGTGCCAGCAGTTTTTGGAACACCGGGGAGCTGTTTTTT CASSFWNTGELFF
TRBJ2-4 . 12 TRBD2 TRBV7-9 TGTGCCAGCAGCTTAGCAGGGCGGGGGTTACACTTC CASSLAGRGLHF
TRBJ2-1 . 16 . TRBV6-2/TRBV6-3 TGTGCCAGCAGTTACCGGTTTTCGATGCCTTACAATGAGCAGTTCTTC CASSYRFSMPYNEQFF
TRBJ1-2 once 13 . TRBV28 TGTGCCAGCAGGATAGCGGGGGCGTATGGCTACACCTTC CASRIAGAYGYTF
TRBJ2-5 once 15 TRBD2 TRBV7-9 TGTGCCAGCAGCTTAGGGCCAGCGGGAGGCGAGACCCAGTACTTC CASSLGPAGGETQYF